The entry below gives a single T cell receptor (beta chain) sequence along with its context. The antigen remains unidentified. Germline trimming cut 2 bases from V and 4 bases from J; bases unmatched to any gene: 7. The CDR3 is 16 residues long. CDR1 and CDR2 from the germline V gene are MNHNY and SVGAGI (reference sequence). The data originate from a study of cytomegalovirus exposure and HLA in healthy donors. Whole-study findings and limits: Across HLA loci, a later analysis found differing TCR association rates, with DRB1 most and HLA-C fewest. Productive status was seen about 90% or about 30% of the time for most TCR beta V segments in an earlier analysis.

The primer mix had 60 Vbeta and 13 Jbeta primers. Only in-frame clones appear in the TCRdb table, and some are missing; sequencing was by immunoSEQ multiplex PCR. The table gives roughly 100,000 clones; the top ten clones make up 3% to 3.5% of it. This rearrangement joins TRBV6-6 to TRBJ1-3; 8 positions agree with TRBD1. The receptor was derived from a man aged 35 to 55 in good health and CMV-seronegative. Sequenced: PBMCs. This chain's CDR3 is CASSYRQGTLGNTIYF. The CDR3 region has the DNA TGTGCCAGCAGTTACAGACAGGGGACACTGGGAAACACCATATATTTT.